One TCR beta chain is described in this entry. The antigen is undetermined. CDR1 and CDR2 from the germline V gene are SGHTA and FQGNSA. CDR3 length: 15 residues. This record belongs to a study of CXCR3-negative and CXCR3-positive naive CD8 T cells. Preparation of TRB cDNA libraries relied on 5' RACE carrying UMI labels. TCRdb re-called the 5' RACE reads and shows each CDR3 protein once, DNA omitted. The sample totals about 120,000 distinct CDR3 sequences. Findings of the study overall: Naive CXCR3-positive and CXCR3-negative cells shared TRBV-TRBJ usage; memory cells diverged. Relative to memory CD8+ cells, whose diversity was much lower, both naive subsets had comparably high diversity.

By phenotype, naive CD8+ T cells were CD45RO-CCR7+CD27+CD95-. The sequenced material came from naive CXCR3- CD8+ T cells from blood. Subset described: CD45RO-CCR7+CD27+CD95- naive CD8+ T cells lacking CXCR3 (TNR3-). The sequence was obtained from a human donor in good health. Some clones in this sample may be carry-over from other donors' samples. The chain links TRBV7-2 to TRBJ2-1; the TCRdb call, TRBD1, lacks DNA for checking. This chain's CDR3 is CASSLYRNRRDEQFF.